This TCR beta chain was profiled in a study of cytomegalovirus exposure and HLA in healthy donors. This PCR relied on a set of 60 Vbeta primers and 13 Jbeta primers. As originally analysed: A later analysis tallied some 80 million unique TCR beta chains, around 12 million of them shared. Libraries were prepared by immunoSEQ multiplex PCR; TCRdb keeps only in-frame clonotypes and omits some of them. V and J calls and clone size follow that table, whereas D and trimming were derived from the DNA. This sample has over 95,000 clones, with roughly 82% found just once. General study points: Immune exposure information available was restricted to CMV serostatus.

The sample holds one count of this clone. Its antigen is unidentified. The CDR3 spans 15 residues. CDR1 is SQVTM, CDR2 ANQGSEA, per germline. V was clipped by 4 bases and J by 0 bases, with 13 bases between them. Sequenced sample: PBMCs. This chain connects TRBV29-1 to TRBJ2-1; the D is unclear. The clonotype comes from a man aged 35-49 years in good health and CMV-seropositive. For the CDR3, the DNA is TGCAGCGTTGGAAGTTGGCTTACCTCCTACAATGAGCAGTTCTTC. It is translated as CSVGSWLTSYNEQFF.